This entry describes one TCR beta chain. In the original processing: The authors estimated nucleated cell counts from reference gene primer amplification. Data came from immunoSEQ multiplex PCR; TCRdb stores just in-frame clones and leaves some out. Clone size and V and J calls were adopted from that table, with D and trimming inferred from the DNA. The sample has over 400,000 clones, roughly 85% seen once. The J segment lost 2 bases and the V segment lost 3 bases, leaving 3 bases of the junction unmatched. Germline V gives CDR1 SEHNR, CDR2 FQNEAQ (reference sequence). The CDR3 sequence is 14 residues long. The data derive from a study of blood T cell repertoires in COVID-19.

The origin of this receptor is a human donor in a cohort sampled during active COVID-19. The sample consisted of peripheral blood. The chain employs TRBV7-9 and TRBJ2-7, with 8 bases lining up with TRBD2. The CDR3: CASSFSGRAYEQYF. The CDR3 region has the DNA TGTGCCAGCAGCTTCAGCGGGAGAGCCTACGAGCAGTACTTC.